This paragraph reports one T cell receptor (beta chain). This clone's antigen is unknown. The record has no base qualities; no much larger clone is one base away. The cohort consisted of 600 or so healthy bone marrow donors. At the time of sampling, all cohort members were nominally healthy, though unrecorded immune exposures were likely present. The donor tested CMV seronegative, placing the donor among the 350 or so seronegative members of the cohort. A peripheral blood sample was provided by each donor, and peripheral blood mononuclear cells were used for TCR beta sequencing. The Qiagen DNeasy Blood Extraction Kit was used to extract genomic DNA from the blood cell samples. This sample is drawn from a study of cytomegalovirus exposure and HLA in healthy donors listed by TCRdb under 2017. At the level of the whole study: In an earlier analysis of around 540 of the donors, 276 Gb of sequence data and approximately 100 million unique TCR beta sequences from roughly 190 million T cells were reported. About 300 gigabases of sequencing data and tens of millions of unique TCR sequences were included in an early release covering around 600 HLA-typed donors. Of the 300 to 450 genotyped donors, 70% to 90% were placed in the genetic ancestry cluster associated with self-reported Caucasian donors. The study aimed to test whether signatures of past pathogen exposure could be identified by cataloging public T cell receptors. The study used immunosequencing to profile the T cell repertoires of under 700 subjects and linked those repertoires to cytomegalovirus serostatus. Besides the first cohort of under 700 subjects, a separate validation cohort made up of 90 to 150 different subjects was used. To predict cytomegalovirus infection status, the study combined high-throughput TCR immunosequencing, statistical association of individual TCRs with disease status, and machine learning. A later analysis re-analyzed previously published TCR beta repertoires from 650 to 800 donors and added high-resolution HLA genotyping to study TCR occurrence patterns. Rather than drawing on any new phenotypic data, the later analysis identified candidate immune exposures from TCR beta sequences and the way those sequences occurred across donors. To decide whether each TCR beta V gene segment behaved as functional or pseudogenic, an earlier analysis of approximately 620 of the donors relied on high-throughput TCR beta sequencing. Alongside the repertoire data, information on donor age, sex, ethnicity and CMV serostatus was compiled. A later genetic analysis took genome-wide SNP genotypes for about 65% of the roughly 670 donors and used that subset as a discovery cohort. All discovery cohort repertoires had been generated using a single sequencing platform. Class I and class II HLA loci were covered by the typing at four-digit resolution. Typing coverage varied by locus: about 620-630 donors for A, B, C, DRB1 and DQB1; 500 to 550 for DQA1; about 570 for DPA1; about 450 for DPB1. A few DR-DQ haplotypes were handled as single units for association and clustering because linkage in the cohort was strong. On average, around 200,000 unique TCR beta nucleotide sequences were sequenced per donor among 300 to 500 genotyped donors of the cohort, with roughly 20% of those sequences being non-productive.

Library generation was performed with the immunoSEQ multiplex PCR assay. The multiplex PCR relied on a mix of 60 forward primers for TCR Vbeta segments and 13 reverse primers for TCR Jbeta segments. A multiplex PCR assay on genomic DNA amplified the CDR3 region of rearranged TCR beta genes. Amplified TCR beta libraries were sequenced as 87-base-pair reads on the Illumina HiSeq System. The original methods were these. In a later analysis, 77 million or so unique TCR beta chains were counted across the 500 to 700 repertoires, and some 10 million of these chains were shared by at least two donors. To remove PCR and sequencing errors, raw reads were error-corrected and collapsed into unique sequences using a nearest-neighbor algorithm that merged closely related sequences. CDR3 sequences were aligned to IMGT reference sequences to assign V, D and J gene segments. For a sequence to be retained, a match of at least six nucleotides was required to both a V gene segment and a J gene segment. Rearrangements were classified as productive when the CDR3 lacked stop codons and remained in frame with V and J, and all other rearrangements were classified as non-productive. CDR3 was defined according to IMGT convention as the region running from the second conserved V-encoded cysteine to the conserved J-encoded phenylalanine. The earlier analysis of 550 to 650 of the donors excluded any sequence lacking an unambiguous match to a single V gene segment. An earlier analysis of a few hundred of the donors classified V segments as functional when productive rearrangements were above 56.7% and as segregating when the standard deviation between donors was above 5%. A statistical classification framework was built to diagnose cytomegalovirus status from the catalog of TCR beta chain sequences. In a later analysis, TCR nucleotide sequences were compared against IMGT/GENE-DB human TR gene sequences so that V and J genes could be assigned. Using the TCRdist pipeline, a later analysis assigned CDR3 sequences along with most-parsimonious VDJ recombination scenarios. In a later analysis, every TCR beta chain was defined by the combination of its CDR3 amino acid sequence and its V-gene family, and reads without a unique V-gene family were dropped. To address suspected cross-contamination and a sequencing artifact, a later analysis removed some 620 highly shared, low-generation-probability nucleotide sequences. In a later analysis, a clonal expansion index was calculated for each public chain from normalized within-repertoire ranks of inferred template counts. Generation probabilities in a later analysis came from a VDJ recombination model fitted to out-of-frame rearrangements, and those results were checked against IGoR. In a later analysis, TCR-TCR, TCR-HLA and TCR-CMV co-occurrence was scored with hypergeometric tests, and a repertoire-size bias correction was applied to TCR pairs. A later analysis estimated false discovery rates by permuting HLA or CMV assignments 20 times. A later analysis grouped co-occurring TCRs with DBSCAN, adding TCRdist sequence similarity when clustering within HLA-allele-positive subsets. Co-occurrence clustering excluded repertoires with fewer than 30,000 or more than 120,000 public chains, plus five with anomalous nucleotide sharing. TCRdb mirrors the immuneACCESS table, restricted to in-frame sequences. Some clones are absent from its copies; in checked studies, under half trace to an unresolved V gene, and the reason for the others is unknown. D and trimming come from the DNA, and the V and J calls and clone size come from that table. The sample contains roughly 160,000 clones, 80% of them found a single time. Approximately 1.4% of the sample is in the top ten clones.

CDR1 is given as SGDLS and CDR2 as YYNGEE, both from the germline V gene. V sheds 0 bases and J sheds 0 bases, leaving 7 bases between their ends. Inclusive of the bounding cysteine and phenylalanine, the CDR3 is 14 residues long. Left in the record is the CDR3 DNA by itself, 42 bases read in frame from the first base. Study-wide findings and limitations: Because HLA typing was missing for some donors at each locus, association tests included only the typed subset. Compared with equally common non-associated chains, HLA-associated TCR beta chains in a later analysis were more clonally expanded and had lower generation probabilities. Because the 87-base-pair reads could not distinguish some IMGT-functional V segments, including TRBV6-2 and TRBV6-3, those segments were excluded. At a false discovery rate of 0.05, a later analysis linked 16,951 TCR beta sequences to specific HLA alleles. In a later analysis, several top co-occurrence clusters were reported to appear linked to parvovirus B19, influenza, CMV and Epstein-Barr virus. Because counts were too low, 15 or so rarely observed V segments, including chromosome 9 orphons, were excluded from the earlier analysis of 587 of the donors. According to a later analysis, TCR association rates differed among HLA loci, with DRB1 alleles showing the most associated TCRs and HLA-C alleles showing the fewest. Presence/absence analyses assumed roughly uniform sequencing depth across donors, an assumption that may not hold. Assigning TCR associations to individual alleles was difficult when HLA alleles, especially DR and DQ, strongly co-occurred. A few of the identified cytomegalovirus-associated TCR beta chains were confirmed in vitro to be specific for cytomegalovirus antigens. Cytomegalovirus status was reported to be diagnosed by the classifier with high specificity and sensitivity in both the original and validation cohorts. For the cohort, immune exposure information was limited to CMV serostatus. In an earlier analysis of about 600 of the donors, most TCR beta V segments appeared in productive rearrangements about 90% or about 30% of the time, broadly matching IMGT annotations. A further reported finding was that TCR beta sequences accurately predicted the HLA-A and HLA-B alleles for most subjects in the first cohort. A cluster of highly shared sequence variants was judged likely to represent a technical artifact of the sequencing pipeline. Compared with the roughly 700-donor mean, donors in an Asian-associated ancestry cluster had fewer N-insertions in productive TCRs, according to a later genetic analysis. The study listed 170 or so TCR beta chains as associated with cytomegalovirus. The authors suggested that the approach could potentially be generalized to other disease states and immunological phenotypes. Only TCR beta chains were sequenced in this cohort, and the absence of alpha or paired-chain data limited detectable features. Linkage disequilibrium might explain the correlated functional status among segregating V segments, but an unknown experimental factor could not be ruled out. V-gene and J-gene trimming of TCR beta chains was associated with a missense DCLRE1C variant in a later genetic analysis, and the association was replicated in an independent cohort. In a later analysis, most CMV-associated TCR beta chains were found to appear HLA-restricted, with HLA associations seemingly driven largely by CMV exposure. While some public TCRs were present in many individuals, most TCR sequences turned up only very rarely across donors.

The sequencing sample was made of PBMCs. Recombination connected TRBV9 to TRBJ2-7; the D gene lacks a confident call. The source is a man in his thirties or forties in good health and CMV-seronegative. The CDR3 reads as follows: CASSVGGHSYEQYF. The nucleotides read TGTGCCAGCAGCGTAGGAGGCCACTCCTACGAGCAGTACTTC.